This T cell receptor (beta chain) derives from a study of T cell repertoires in cytomegalovirus infection. For the study at large: The public TCR beta signatures pointed to both CMV infection and matching HLA type.

TCRdb reprocessed the reads via MiXCR and lists one record per CDR3 protein. The repertoire includes a few hundred thousand distinct CDR3 sequences, 40% of them detected once, and about 48% sits in the top ten. CDR1 SGHVS and CDR2 FQNEAQ come from the germline V gene. CDR3 length equals 16 residues. V was clipped by 5 bases and J by 3 bases; unmatched bases: 8. Of note for this clonotype: What it binds is unknown.

The source is a human donor in good health (CMV status not recorded). Some clones in this sample may be carry-over from other donors' samples. The rearrangement links TRBV7-8 to TRBJ1-1; TRBD1 matches 11 bases. The starting material was cultured PBMCs, obtained from culture after CMV antigen stimulation. CDR3: CASSQRDRGVDTEAFF. The DNA of the CDR3 is TGTGCCAGCAGCCAGCGGGACAGGGGGGTTGACACTGAAGCTTTCTTT.